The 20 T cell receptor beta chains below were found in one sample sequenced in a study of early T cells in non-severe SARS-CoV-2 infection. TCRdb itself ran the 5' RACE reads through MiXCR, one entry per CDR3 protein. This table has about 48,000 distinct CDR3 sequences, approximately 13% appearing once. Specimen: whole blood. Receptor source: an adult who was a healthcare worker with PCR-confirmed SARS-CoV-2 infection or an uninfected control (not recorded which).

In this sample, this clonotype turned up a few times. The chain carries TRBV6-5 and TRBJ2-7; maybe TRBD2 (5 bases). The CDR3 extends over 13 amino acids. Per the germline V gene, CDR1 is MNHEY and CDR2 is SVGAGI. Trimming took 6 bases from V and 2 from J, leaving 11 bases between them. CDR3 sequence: CASSPGKPYEQYF. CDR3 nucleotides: TGTGCCAGCAGCCCGGGGAAACCCTACGAGCAGTACTTC.

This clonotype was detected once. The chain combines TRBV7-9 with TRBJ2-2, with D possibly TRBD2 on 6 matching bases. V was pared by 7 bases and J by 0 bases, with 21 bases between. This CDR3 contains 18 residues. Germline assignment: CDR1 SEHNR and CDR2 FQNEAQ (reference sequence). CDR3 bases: TGTGCCAGCACTCCTCTCGGGGGTCATTCCGCGAACACCGGGGAGCTGTTTTTT. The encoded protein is CASTPLGGHSANTGELFF.

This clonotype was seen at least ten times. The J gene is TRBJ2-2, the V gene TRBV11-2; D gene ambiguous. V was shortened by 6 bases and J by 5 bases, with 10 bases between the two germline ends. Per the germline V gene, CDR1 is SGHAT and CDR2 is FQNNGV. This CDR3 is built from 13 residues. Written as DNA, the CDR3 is TGTGCCAGCAGTTCTGATGTTACCGGGGAGCTGTTTTTT. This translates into CASSSDVTGELFF.

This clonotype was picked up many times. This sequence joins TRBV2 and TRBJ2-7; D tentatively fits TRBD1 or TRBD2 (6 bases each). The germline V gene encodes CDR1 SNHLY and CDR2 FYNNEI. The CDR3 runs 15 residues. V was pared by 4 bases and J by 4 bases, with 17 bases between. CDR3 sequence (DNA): TGTGCCAGCAGTGCCCAACAGGGAGGAGAGTACGAGCAGTACTTC. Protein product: CASSAQQGGEYEQYF.

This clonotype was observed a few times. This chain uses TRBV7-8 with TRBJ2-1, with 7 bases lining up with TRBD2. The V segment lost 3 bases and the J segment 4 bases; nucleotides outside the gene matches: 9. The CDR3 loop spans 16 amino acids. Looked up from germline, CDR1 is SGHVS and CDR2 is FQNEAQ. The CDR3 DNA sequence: TGTGCCAGCAGCTTTTTGTCAGCGGGAAGTTACAATGAGCAGTTCTTC. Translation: CASSFLSAGSYNEQFF.

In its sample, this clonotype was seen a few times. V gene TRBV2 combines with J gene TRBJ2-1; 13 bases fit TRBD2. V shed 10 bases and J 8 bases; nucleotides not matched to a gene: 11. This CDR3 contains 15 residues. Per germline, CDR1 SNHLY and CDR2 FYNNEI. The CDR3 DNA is TGTGCCACCACCTCCGGGACTAGCGGGATAGATGAGCAGTTCTTC. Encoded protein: CATTSGTSGIDEQFF.

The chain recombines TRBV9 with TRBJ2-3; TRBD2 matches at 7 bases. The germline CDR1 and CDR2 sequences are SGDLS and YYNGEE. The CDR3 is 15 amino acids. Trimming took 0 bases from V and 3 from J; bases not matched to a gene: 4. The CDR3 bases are TGTGCCAGCAGCGTAGTTGCGGGAGTAACAGATACGCAGTATTTT. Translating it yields CASSVVAGVTDTQYF.

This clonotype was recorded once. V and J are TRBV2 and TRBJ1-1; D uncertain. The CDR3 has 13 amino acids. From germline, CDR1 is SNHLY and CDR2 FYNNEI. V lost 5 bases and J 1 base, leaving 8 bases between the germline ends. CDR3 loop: CASSQSANTEAFF. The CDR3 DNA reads TGTGCCAGCAGTCAGAGTGCGAACACTGAAGCTTTCTTT.

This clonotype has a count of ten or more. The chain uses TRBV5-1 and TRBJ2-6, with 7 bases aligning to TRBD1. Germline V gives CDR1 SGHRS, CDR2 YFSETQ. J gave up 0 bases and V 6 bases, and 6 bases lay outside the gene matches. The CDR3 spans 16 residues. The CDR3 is CASTDRDLSGANVLTF. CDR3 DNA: TGCGCCAGCACCGACAGGGATCTCTCTGGGGCCAACGTCCTGACTTTC.

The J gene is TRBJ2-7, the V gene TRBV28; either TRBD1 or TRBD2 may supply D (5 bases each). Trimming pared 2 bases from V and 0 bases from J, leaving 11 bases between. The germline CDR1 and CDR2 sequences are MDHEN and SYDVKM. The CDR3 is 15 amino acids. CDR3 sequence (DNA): TGTGCCAGCAGTTTAGGCCCCGGGACCTCCTACGAGCAGTACTTC. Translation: CASSLGPGTSYEQYF.

CDR3 in amino acids: CAISFQANEQFF. The CDR3 bases are TGTGCCATCAGTTTTCAGGCGAATGAGCAGTTCTTC. The rearrangement links TRBV10-3 to TRBJ2-1; D is ambiguous. The CDR3 runs 12 residues. Germline assignment: CDR1 ENHRY and CDR2 SYGVKD. Trimming cost V 5 bases and J 7 bases, with 9 bases left between them.

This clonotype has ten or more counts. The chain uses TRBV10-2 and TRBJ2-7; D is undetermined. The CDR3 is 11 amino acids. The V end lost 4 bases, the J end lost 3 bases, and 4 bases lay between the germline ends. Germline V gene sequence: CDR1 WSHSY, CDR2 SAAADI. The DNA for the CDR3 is TGCGCCAGCAGTGTCAGCTACGAGCAGTACTTC. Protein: CASSVSYEQYF.

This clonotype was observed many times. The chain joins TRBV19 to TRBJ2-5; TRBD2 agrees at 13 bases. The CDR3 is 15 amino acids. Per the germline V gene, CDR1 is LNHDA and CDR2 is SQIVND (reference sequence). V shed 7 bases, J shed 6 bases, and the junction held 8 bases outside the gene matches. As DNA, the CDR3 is TGTGCCAGTACGGGACTAGCGGGGTTCTTAAAGACCCAGTACTTC. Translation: CASTGLAGFLKTQYF.

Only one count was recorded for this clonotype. In nucleotides, the CDR3 is TGTGCCAGCAGCAAAAGTGGACTCTCCAGGATTGGCTACACCTTC. This translates into CASSKSGLSRIGYTF. This chain uses TRBV21-1 with TRBJ1-2. TRBV21-1 is deemed a pseudogene. This CDR3 contains 15 residues.

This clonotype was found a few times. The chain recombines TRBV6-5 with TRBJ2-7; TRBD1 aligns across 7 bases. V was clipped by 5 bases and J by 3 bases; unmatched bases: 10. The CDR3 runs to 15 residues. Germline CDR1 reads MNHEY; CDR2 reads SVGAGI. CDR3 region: CASSNGGDRGYEQYF. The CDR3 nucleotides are TGTGCCAGCAGTAACGGTGGGGACAGAGGCTACGAGCAGTACTTC.

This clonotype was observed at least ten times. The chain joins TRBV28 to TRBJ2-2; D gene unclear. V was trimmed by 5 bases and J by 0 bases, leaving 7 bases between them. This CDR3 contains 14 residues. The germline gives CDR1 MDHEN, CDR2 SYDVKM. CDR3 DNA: TGTGCCAGCAGTCTCTCAGCGAACACCGGGGAGCTGTTTTTT. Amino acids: CASSLSANTGELFF.

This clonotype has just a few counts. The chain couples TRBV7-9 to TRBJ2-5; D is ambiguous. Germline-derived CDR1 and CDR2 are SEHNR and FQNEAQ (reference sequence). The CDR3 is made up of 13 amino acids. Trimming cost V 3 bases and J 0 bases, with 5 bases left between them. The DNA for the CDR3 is TGTGCCAGCAGCTTCCTGTACCAAGAGACCCAGTACTTC. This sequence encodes CASSFLYQETQYF.

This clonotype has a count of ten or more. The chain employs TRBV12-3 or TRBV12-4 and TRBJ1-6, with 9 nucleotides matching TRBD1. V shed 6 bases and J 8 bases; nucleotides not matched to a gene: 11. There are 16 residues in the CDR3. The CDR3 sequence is CASRARGQGFYSPLHF. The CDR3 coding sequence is TGTGCCAGCAGGGCCCGGGGACAGGGCTTTTATTCACCCCTCCACTTT.

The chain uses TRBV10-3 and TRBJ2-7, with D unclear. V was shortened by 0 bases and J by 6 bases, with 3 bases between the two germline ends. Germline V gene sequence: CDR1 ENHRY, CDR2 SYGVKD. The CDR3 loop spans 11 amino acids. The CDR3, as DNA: TGTGCCATCAGTGAGTCTTTCGAGCAGTACTTC. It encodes CAISESFEQYF.

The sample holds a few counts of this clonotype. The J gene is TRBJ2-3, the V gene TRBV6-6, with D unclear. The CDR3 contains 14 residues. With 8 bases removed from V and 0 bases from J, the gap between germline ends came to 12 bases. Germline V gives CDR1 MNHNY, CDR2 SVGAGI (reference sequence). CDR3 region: CASGRTTSTDTQYF. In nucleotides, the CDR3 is TGTGCCAGCGGCAGGACCACCAGCACAGATACGCAGTATTTT.